This paragraph covers one T cell receptor (beta chain) sequence. The target antigen is unknown. This sample stems from a study of a mutant IDH1 vaccine in newly diagnosed glioma. Indicated time point: week 23, last vaccination. Every vaccination contained 300 ug of the mutant IDH1 20-mer peptide and was paired with topical imiquimod. Using immunoSEQ multiplex PCR, the repertoire was profiled, and TCRdb retains in-frame clones only, with some absent. The table lists 70,000 to 90,000 clones, 65% to 90% of them singletons, with roughly 2.2% in the top ten. The V and J ends lost 6 bases and 8 bases respectively, with 22 bases between them. The germline V gene has CDR1 SNHLY and CDR2 FYNNEI. The CDR3 is 16 residues long.

The receptor was isolated from a young man with glioma. Some clones in this sample may be carry-over from other donors' samples. Sequenced material: PBMCs, taken from a glioma patient whose treatment included an IDH1 peptide vaccine. The chain links TRBV2 to TRBJ1-4, with a possible D match to TRBD1 (6 bases). The CDR3 bases are TGTGCCAGCAGACCTACTGGGGGGGGCCGAGGAGAAAAACTGTTTTTT. As protein: CASRPTGGGRGEKLFF.